This TCR beta chain originates from a study of T cell changes during pregnancy in multiple sclerosis. The CDR3 length is 14 residues. Between the trimmed V and J ends, which lost 8 bases and 0 bases, there was a span of 13 bases. Per germline, CDR1 MDHEN and CDR2 SYDVKM. The method was immunoSEQ multiplex PCR; TCRdb's version includes in-frame clones alone and lacks a portion of them. The sample lists fewer than 55,000 clones, roughly 90% occurring once. The sequencing used peripheral blood, collected in the first trimester of pregnancy. The receptor's source is a female donor with multiple sclerosis, enrolled in a pregnancy study. This chain connects TRBV28 to TRBJ1-2; D perhaps matches TRBD1 (5 bases). This chain's CDR3 is CASGALAANYGYTF. Written as DNA, the CDR3 is TGTGCCAGCGGGGCGTTGGCAGCTAACTATGGCTACACCTTC.